This T cell receptor beta chain came from a study of shared clonotypes between healthy human individuals. Whole-study results and caveats: Shared clonotypes across all four donors exceeded non-shared ones in generation probability.

About this clone itself: The antigen is not known.

In replicate PCRs of sorted subsets, roughly 200 ng DNA, approximately 30,000 T cell genomes, was used. Repertoires were generated with immunoSEQ multiplex PCR, while TCRdb's copy carries only in-frame clones and drops some. The sample carries more than 1.2 million clones, 98% to 99% recorded once. Sequencing was performed on naive CD4+ T cells sorted from blood. Subset noted: CD45RA+ positively selected. This sequence originates from a man under 40 in good health.

The CDR3 here is CASSRQDIDEQYF. The CDR3 nucleotides are TGTGCCAGCAGCAGACAGGACATCGACGAGCAGTACTTC. The V call is TRBV28, the J call TRBJ2-7, with a weak D call TRBD1 (6 bases). The CDR3 runs to 13 residues. Germline CDR1 and CDR2: MDHEN and SYDVKM. V was shortened by 6 bases and J by 5 bases, with 14 bases between the two germline ends.